Sequencing of this TCR beta chain was carried out in a study of radiation and T cells in renal cell carcinoma. Indicated time point: baseline pretreatment blood. Treatment defined: 15 Gy SBRT to primary tumor, nephrectomy 4 weeks later. This table comes from immunoSEQ multiplex PCR, and its TCRdb copy is limited to in-frame clones, with some not included. The sample has some 110,000 clones, roughly four fifths seen once. Notes on this clone: Relative to the germline gene, one junction end is altered; a read error may explain this.

The sequenced sample was blood, obtained from a patient whose treatment included radiotherapy and nephrectomy. This receptor was obtained from a woman in her sixties with renal cell carcinoma.

The CDR3 reads CASAPRREGYEQYF. The CDR3 nucleotides read TGTGCCAGCGCACCTAGGCGGGAGGGATACGAGCAGTACTTC. The chain employs TRBV18 and TRBJ2-7; 9 bases line up with TRBD2. Germline CDR1 and CDR2: KGHSH and LQKENI. The CDR3 loop spans 14 amino acids.